This TCR beta chain was obtained from a study of blood T cell repertoires in COVID-19 (dated by TCRdb to the early 2020s). For the study in its entirety: Samples covering the acute and convalescent phases of COVID-19 were provided by collaborators in the United States, Italy and Spain. Subjects who had been exposed to COVID-19, were actively infected with it, or had recovered from it provided the deeply sampled blood TCRbeta repertoires that made up the dataset. Samples came from the ongoing ImmuneRACE study (first 160 participants) plus 1,254 subjects from 6 global collaborators. Nearly every sample came with metadata listing a de-identified subject ID, COVID-19 status, age in years and sex. The repertoires were made available in a free public database intended to serve as a resource for research on the immune response to SARS-CoV-2. Where available, HLA class I and class II types were taken from metadata supplied by the sample provider and were not determined by assay-based typing. The material from the prospective study consisted of cDNA or gDNA derived from T cells, B-cell-depleted T cells, or PBMCs.

Collaborating institutions collected whole blood in K2EDTA tubes following their own protocols. For TCRbeta analysis, collaborators shipped samples as frozen whole blood, isolated PBMCs, or DNA extracted from either of those sample types. Note on this clone: Its antigen remains unidentified. Base-call qualities are not available, and no considerably larger clone is one nucleotide away.

V is reduced by 4 bases and J by 3 bases, leaving a spacing of 6 bases between them. For CDR1 and CDR2, the germline V gene lists SGHNT and YENEEA. The CDR3 starts with the cysteine, ends with the phenylalanine, and has 13 residues. The sequence is cut down to CDR3 DNA, 39 bases in frame from base 1. TCRbeta CDR3 regions were amplified from genomic DNA by means of the immunoSEQ Assay, a bias-controlled multiplex PCR. In the paper's pipeline: The number of nucleated cells in each sample was estimated by amplification of reference gene primers within the assay. Sequence reads were collapsed and filtered to measure the absolute abundance of every unique TCRbeta CDR3 rearrangement. For each sample, productive Simpson clonality was calculated by taking the square root of Simpson's diversity index across productive rearrangements. TCRdb re-hosts the immuneACCESS table, in-frame sequences only. Its copies lack some clones; in the studies checked, an unresolved V gene accounts for under half of them, and the cause for the rest is not known. That table furnishes V, J and clone size, whereas the DNA furnished D and trimming. The sample table holds around 28,000 clones, of which 85% to 90% were seen once. Approximately 48% of the sample is taken by the ten largest.

Paper-wide results and their limitations: How much clinical and demographic metadata was included differed by source and by participant, and the metadata was provided uncurated.

Input material: peripheral blood. This sequence was found in a human donor with acute or convalescent COVID-19. The donor label of this sample is uncertain. Rearrangement joined TRBV11-3 to TRBJ1-4, with no confident D gene call. The sequenced DNA: TGTGCCAGCAGCTACAGCCCTAATGAAAAACTGTTTTTT. It encodes CASSYSPNEKLFF.